A selection of T cell receptor beta chains follows, all from one sample in a study of blood T cell repertoires in COVID-19. TCRdb's table, derived via immunoSEQ multiplex PCR, lists solely in-frame clones and lacks some. The data show approximately 280,000 clones, 85% seen once. Material: peripheral blood. Source of these receptors: a man aged 50 to 59 with active or convalescent COVID-19. Each CDR3 is given with its conserved first and last residue. A D gene is named only where the DNA matches it firmly. Only some rows state a clone size, as once, few, many or a class for expanded clones.

v_gene: TRBV2; d_gene: -; j_gene: TRBJ1-5; abundance: -; CDR3aa: CASGGTGAWQPQHF; CDR3nt: TGTGCCAGTGGAGGGACGGGCGCCTGGCAGCCCCAGCATTTT
v_gene: TRBV6-5; d_gene: TRBD2; j_gene: TRBJ2-2; abundance: -; CDR3aa: CASRRTSGNTGELFF; CDR3nt: TGTGCCAGCAGGAGGACTAGCGGGAACACCGGGGAGCTGTTTTTT
v_gene: TRBV7-6; d_gene: -; j_gene: TRBJ2-2; abundance: -; CDR3aa: CASSSSLSTSTGELFF; CDR3nt: TGTGCCAGCAGCTCGTCCCTCTCTACTAGCACCGGGGAGCTGTTTTTT
v_gene: TRBV29-1; d_gene: TRBD2; j_gene: TRBJ2-7; abundance: -; CDR3aa: CSVARPLAGVFYEQYF; CDR3nt: TGCAGCGTTGCTCGCCCACTAGCGGGGGTATTCTACGAGCAGTACTTC
v_gene: TRBV7-2; d_gene: TRBD2; j_gene: TRBJ2-3; abundance: -; CDR3aa: CASSTSSGGSTDTQYF; CDR3nt: TGTGCCAGCAGCACCTCGAGCGGGGGTTCCACAGATACGCAGTATTTT
v_gene: TRBV7-9; d_gene: TRBD2; j_gene: TRBJ2-3; abundance: -; CDR3aa: CASSSSGFATDTQYF; CDR3nt: TGTGCCAGCAGCTCTAGCGGGTTTGCCACAGATACGCAGTATTTT
v_gene: TRBV4-1; d_gene: -; j_gene: TRBJ2-7; abundance: -; CDR3aa: CASSQRTAGTYEQYF; CDR3nt: TGCGCCAGCAGCCAAAGGACAGCTGGAACCTACGAGCAGTACTTC
v_gene: TRBV29-1; d_gene: TRBD2; j_gene: TRBJ2-1; abundance: -; CDR3aa: CSVTGGTSGRVDNEQFF; CDR3nt: TGCAGCGTTACCGGTGGGACTAGCGGGAGGGTGGACAATGAGCAGTTCTTC
v_gene: TRBV4-3; d_gene: -; j_gene: TRBJ2-1; abundance: once; CDR3aa: CASSQGAIVHEQFF; CDR3nt: TGCGCCAGCAGCCAAGGAGCCATAGTTCATGAGCAGTTCTTC
v_gene: TRBV4-2; d_gene: -; j_gene: TRBJ1-5; abundance: -; CDR3aa: CASSETGYSNQPQHF; CDR3nt: TGTGCCAGCAGCGAAACAGGGTATAGCAATCAGCCCCAGCATTTT
v_gene: TRBV5-1; d_gene: TRBD1; j_gene: TRBJ1-1; abundance: few; CDR3aa: CASSSYRGYTEAFF; CDR3nt: TGCGCCAGCAGCTCGTACAGGGGTTACACTGAAGCTTTCTTT
v_gene: TRBV30; d_gene: TRBD1; j_gene: TRBJ1-1; abundance: -; CDR3aa: CAWIQGRNTEAFF; CDR3nt: TGTGCCTGGATACAGGGGAGGAACACTGAAGCTTTCTTT
v_gene: TRBV30; d_gene: -; j_gene: TRBJ1-6; abundance: -; CDR3aa: CAWTLRVSPLHF; CDR3nt: TGTGCCTGGACCCTCAGGGTCTCACCCCTCCACTTT
v_gene: TRBV5-4; d_gene: -; j_gene: TRBJ2-1; abundance: many; CDR3aa: CASMEGRQSEQFF; CDR3nt: TGTGCCAGCATGGAGGGCCGGCAGAGTGAGCAGTTCTTC
v_gene: TRBV6-6; d_gene: -; j_gene: TRBJ1-2; abundance: -; CDR3aa: CASSYSKSRPGYGYTF; CDR3nt: TGTGCCAGCAGTTACTCGAAGTCCAGGCCTGGCTATGGCTACACCTTC
v_gene: TRBV2; d_gene: -; j_gene: TRBJ1-6; abundance: -; CDR3aa: CASSVAGGNSPLHF; CDR3nt: TGTGCCAGCAGTGTGGCTGGGGGGAATTCACCCCTCCACTTT
v_gene: TRBV19; d_gene: TRBD1; j_gene: TRBJ1-2; abundance: -; CDR3aa: CASSPGQGAIYGYTF; CDR3nt: TGTGCCAGTAGTCCGGGACAGGGGGCGATCTATGGCTACACCTTC
v_gene: TRBV5-4; d_gene: -; j_gene: TRBJ2-1; abundance: -; CDR3aa: CASSSPFAGKGEQFF; CDR3nt: TGTGCCAGCAGCTCGCCCTTTGCGGGAAAAGGGGAGCAGTTCTTC
v_gene: TRBV19; d_gene: -; j_gene: TRBJ2-2; abundance: -; CDR3aa: CASSADRLTGELFF; CDR3nt: TGTGCCAGTAGTGCGGACAGATTAACCGGGGAGCTGTTTTTT
v_gene: TRBV5-6; d_gene: -; j_gene: TRBJ1-1; abundance: -; CDR3aa: CASSPFLLMNTEAFF; CDR3nt: TGTGCCAGCAGCCCCTTCCTACTAATGAACACTGAAGCTTTCTTT
v_gene: TRBV6-6; d_gene: -; j_gene: TRBJ2-7; abundance: -; CDR3aa: CASSYSGGLSEQYF; CDR3nt: TGTGCCAGCAGTTACTCAGGCGGCTTGAGTGAGCAGTACTTC
v_gene: TRBV3-1/TRBV3-2; d_gene: -; j_gene: TRBJ1-2; abundance: many; CDR3aa: CASKGTRDYGYTF; CDR3nt: TGTGCCAGCAAGGGCACGCGGGACTATGGCTACACCTTC
v_gene: TRBV6-1; d_gene: TRBD1; j_gene: TRBJ2-5; abundance: -; CDR3aa: CASSEPPFGQGRETQYF; CDR3nt: TGTGCCAGCAGTGAACCGCCCTTTGGACAGGGGCGAGAGACCCAGTACTTC
v_gene: TRBV15; d_gene: -; j_gene: TRBJ2-7; abundance: -; CDR3aa: CATSRGLPFSYEQYF; CDR3nt: TGTGCCACCAGCAGAGGACTACCATTCTCCTACGAGCAGTACTTC
v_gene: TRBV7-6; d_gene: TRBD2; j_gene: TRBJ2-3; abundance: -; CDR3aa: CASSPGATGLAGSGQYF; CDR3nt: TGTGCCAGCAGCCCCGGTGCGACGGGACTAGCGGGGAGTGGGCAGTATTTT
v_gene: TRBV18; d_gene: -; j_gene: TRBJ1-3; abundance: -; CDR3aa: CASSPGAGKVTSGNTIYF; CDR3nt: TGTGCCAGCTCACCGGGGGCAGGGAAGGTGACCTCTGGAAACACCATATATTTT
v_gene: TRBV20-1; d_gene: -; j_gene: TRBJ2-1; abundance: once; CDR3aa: CSARQYNEQFF; CDR3nt: TGCAGTGCCCGACAGTACAATGAGCAGTTCTTC
v_gene: TRBV4-3; d_gene: -; j_gene: TRBJ1-1; abundance: -; CDR3aa: CASSQEGQANTEAFF; CDR3nt: TGCGCCAGCAGCCAAGAGGGGCAGGCGAACACTGAAGCTTTCTTT
v_gene: TRBV12-5; d_gene: -; j_gene: TRBJ1-2; abundance: -; CDR3aa: CASDYGPSGYGYTF; CDR3nt: TGTGCTAGTGATTACGGCCCGTCGGGGTATGGCTACACCTTC
v_gene: TRBV30; d_gene: -; j_gene: TRBJ1-6; abundance: -; CDR3aa: CASEKGQNSPLHF; CDR3nt: TGTGCCTCCGAAAAGGGGCAGAATTCACCCCTCCACTTT
v_gene: TRBV28; d_gene: TRBD1; j_gene: TRBJ2-7; abundance: -; CDR3aa: CASSSSGTDRLEQYF; CDR3nt: TGTGCCAGCAGTTCGTCCGGGACAGACCGCTTAGAGCAGTACTTC
v_gene: TRBV27; d_gene: -; j_gene: TRBJ1-1; abundance: -; CDR3aa: CASSFRDMARAFF; CDR3nt: TGTGCCAGCAGTTTCAGGGACATGGCAAGGGCTTTCTTT
v_gene: TRBV7-9; d_gene: TRBD2; j_gene: TRBJ2-5; abundance: -; CDR3aa: CASSPWEGLAGHRETQYF; CDR3nt: TGTGCCAGCAGCCCCTGGGAAGGACTAGCGGGGCATAGAGAGACCCAGTACTTC
v_gene: TRBV5-4; d_gene: TRBD1; j_gene: TRBJ1-2; abundance: few; CDR3aa: CASSLGQGLNYGYTF; CDR3nt: TGTGCCAGCAGCTTGGGACAGGGACTTAACTATGGCTACACCTTC
v_gene: TRBV7-2; d_gene: -; j_gene: TRBJ2-1; abundance: -; CDR3aa: CASSADYGEQFF; CDR3nt: TGTGCCAGCAGCGCGGACTATGGTGAGCAGTTCTTC
v_gene: TRBV24-1; d_gene: TRBD2; j_gene: TRBJ2-1; abundance: -; CDR3aa: CATGRASGEYNEQFF; CDR3nt: TGTGCCACAGGGAGAGCTAGCGGGGAATACAATGAGCAGTTCTTC
v_gene: TRBV2; d_gene: TRBD2; j_gene: TRBJ2-3; abundance: -; CDR3aa: CASSSRLAGEDTQYF; CDR3nt: TGTGCCAGCAGTTCTAGACTAGCGGGAGAGGATACGCAGTATTTT
v_gene: TRBV6-5; d_gene: -; j_gene: TRBJ1-1; abundance: once; CDR3aa: CASTTPGGIREAFF; CDR3nt: TGTGCCAGCACTACCCCCGGAGGAATAAGAGAAGCTTTCTTT
v_gene: TRBV2; d_gene: -; j_gene: TRBJ1-6; abundance: -; CDR3aa: CASSEWSFANSPLHF; CDR3nt: TGTGCCAGCAGTGAATGGAGTTTTGCCAATTCACCCCTCCACTTT
v_gene: TRBV30; d_gene: -; j_gene: TRBJ1-2; abundance: -; CDR3aa: CAWSMVRARGYGYTF; CDR3nt: TGTGCCTGGAGTATGGTCAGGGCGAGAGGCTATGGCTACACCTTC
v_gene: TRBV11-2; d_gene: TRBD1; j_gene: TRBJ1-4; abundance: -; CDR3aa: CASSPTGRIEKLFF; CDR3nt: TGTGCCAGCAGCCCGACAGGGAGGATCGAAAAACTGTTTTTT
v_gene: TRBV9; d_gene: -; j_gene: TRBJ2-7; abundance: -; CDR3aa: CASSVGGANEQYF; CDR3nt: TGTGCCAGCAGCGTAGGCGGGGCAAACGAGCAGTACTTC
v_gene: TRBV12-3/TRBV12-4; d_gene: -; j_gene: TRBJ1-5; abundance: -; CDR3aa: CASRTTVGQPQHF; CDR3nt: TGTGCCAGCAGGACGACAGTGGGTCAGCCCCAGCATTTT
v_gene: TRBV19; d_gene: -; j_gene: TRBJ1-1; abundance: -; CDR3aa: CASRPQGAEAFF; CDR3nt: TGTGCCAGTAGGCCCCAAGGGGCTGAAGCTTTCTTT
v_gene: TRBV30; d_gene: TRBD1; j_gene: TRBJ2-3; abundance: -; CDR3aa: CAWSVGGRVKDTQYF; CDR3nt: TGTGCCTGGAGTGTAGGGGGCAGGGTCAAGGATACGCAGTATTTT
v_gene: TRBV16; d_gene: -; j_gene: TRBJ1-5; abundance: -; CDR3aa: CASSRQYGQPQHF; CDR3nt: TGTGCCAGCAGCCGACAGTACGGTCAGCCCCAGCATTTT
v_gene: TRBV25-1; d_gene: -; j_gene: TRBJ2-7; abundance: -; CDR3aa: CASSGAEINEQYF; CDR3nt: TGTGCCAGCAGTGGGGCTGAGATCAACGAGCAGTACTTC
v_gene: TRBV3-1/TRBV3-2; d_gene: TRBD1; j_gene: TRBJ2-3; abundance: -; CDR3aa: CASSPGTDRTDTQYF; CDR3nt: TGTGCCAGCAGCCCAGGGACAGACCGCACAGATACGCAGTATTTT
v_gene: TRBV19; d_gene: -; j_gene: TRBJ1-1; abundance: once; CDR3aa: CASSLGQFEAFF; CDR3nt: TGTGCCAGTAGTCTCGGACAGTTTGAAGCTTTCTTT
v_gene: TRBV5-1; d_gene: TRBD2; j_gene: TRBJ2-3; abundance: once; CDR3aa: CASSHTERGAGDTQYF; CDR3nt: TGCGCCAGCAGCCACACTGAGCGGGGGGCGGGAGATACGCAGTATTTT
v_gene: TRBV14; d_gene: -; j_gene: TRBJ1-4; abundance: -; CDR3aa: CASSQGVGRINEKLFF; CDR3nt: TGTGCCAGCAGCCAAGGGGTTGGCAGGATTAATGAAAAACTGTTTTTT
v_gene: TRBV7-9; d_gene: TRBD1; j_gene: TRBJ1-1; abundance: -; CDR3aa: CASSFRRGRLNTEAFF; CDR3nt: TGTGCCAGCAGCTTTAGGAGGGGGCGTTTGAACACTGAAGCTTTCTTT
v_gene: TRBV12-3/TRBV12-4; d_gene: -; j_gene: TRBJ1-2; abundance: -; CDR3aa: CASRTGGYGYTF; CDR3nt: TGTGCCAGCAGGACGGGAGGCTATGGCTACACCTTC